These 10 T cell receptor beta chains were sequenced from one sample in a study of spatial heterogeneity in lung cancer. The time point was: blood at routine non-recurrence follow-up after resection. Each CDR3 protein gets one entry after TCRdb re-called the 5' RACE reads with MiXCR. The repertoire holds over 70,000 distinct CDR3 sequences, with 8% to 9% as singletons. Source: PBMCs, taken at follow-up. The origin of the receptors is a female donor with early-stage non-small cell lung cancer.

This clonotype was detected many times. Germline is not matched at one junction end, which may reflect a read error. The J gene is TRBJ2-2, the V gene TRBV7-7, with 7 bases lining up with TRBD1. CDR3 length equals 17 residues. Germline V gene lookup returns CDR1 SSHAT and CDR2 FNYEAQ (reference sequence). In DNA form, the CDR3 reads TGTGCTAGCAGCTTCCATCAGGGACAGACGAACACCGGGGAGCTGTTTTTT. Amino acid sequence: CASSFHQGQTNTGELFF.

This clonotype was found many times. The rearrangement uses TRBV29-1 and TRBJ2-7; 11 bases fit TRBD2. The V segment lost 6 bases and the J segment 4 bases; nucleotides outside the gene matches: 8. The CDR3 sequence is 14 residues long. The V gene's germline CDR1 is SQVTM and CDR2 ANQGSEA. The CDR3 sequence is CSVSNSGRAYEQYF. CDR3 DNA sequence: TGCAGCGTCTCGAATAGCGGGAGGGCTTACGAGCAGTACTTC.

In its sample, this clonotype was seen many times. The chain is built from TRBV30 and TRBJ1-1, with D unclear. Per the germline V gene, CDR1 is GTSNPN and CDR2 is SVGIG (reference sequence). V lost 3 bases and J 3 bases, leaving 11 bases between the germline ends. CDR3 length equals 13 residues. The CDR3 loop reads CAWSLNWDTEAFF. CDR3 in DNA: TGTGCCTGGAGCCTCAACTGGGACACTGAAGCTTTCTTT.

This clonotype was counted at least ten times. The chain combines TRBV7-9 with TRBJ1-5; D is ambiguous. The CDR3 is made up of 13 amino acids. The germline V gene encodes CDR1 SEHNR and CDR2 FQNEAQ (reference sequence). With 1 base removed from V and 5 bases from J, the gap between germline ends came to 6 bases. The CDR3 DNA reads as TGTGCCAGCAGCTTAGGCATCTATCAGCCCCAGCATTTT. It translates to CASSLGIYQPQHF.

This clonotype has a count of ten or more. V is TRBV28 and J is TRBJ2-7, with a tentative D call TRBD2 (5 bases). The CDR3 loop spans 17 amino acids. Per the germline V gene, CDR1 is MDHEN and CDR2 is SYDVKM. Trimming stripped 3 bases from V and 4 bases from J, with 22 bases between. CDR3 nucleotide sequence: TGTGCCAGCAGTTTGTGGGAGCTTGCTACCAGACAATACGAGCAGTACTTC. Its translation: CASSLWELATRQYEQYF.

In this sample, this clonotype turned up many times. V usage is TRBV5-4 and J usage is TRBJ2-3; a possible D gene is TRBD2 (6 bases). Trimming pared 1 base from V and 3 bases from J, leaving 9 bases between. The CDR3 sequence is 14 residues long. The germline CDR1 and CDR2 sequences are SGHNT and YYREEE (reference sequence). The chain's CDR3 is CASSLFGTTDTQYF. The CDR3 bases are TGTGCCAGCAGCTTGTTCGGGACTACAGATACGCAGTATTTT. Using reference TRBV5-4 and TRBJ2-3 for the parts outside the CDR3, the full variable domain is ETGVTQSPTHLIKTRGQQVTLRCSSQSGHNTVSWYQQALGQGPQFIFQYYREEENGRGNFPPRFSGLQFPNYSSELNVNALELDDSALYLCASSLFGTTDTQYFGPGTRLTVL.

This clonotype was observed many times. J is TRBJ2-1 and V is TRBV7-2, with 7 bases fitting TRBD2. From germline, CDR1 is SGHTA and CDR2 FQGNSA. V was clipped by 8 bases and J by 4 bases; unmatched bases: 14. The CDR3 totals 16 residues. Here the CDR3 DNA reads TGTGCCAGCCCGCCCGGAGGGGAGGGCCGGTACAATGAGCAGTTCTTC. Translation gives CASPPGGEGRYNEQFF.

As for this clonotype: Relative to the germline gene, one junction end is altered; a read error may explain this. V and J are TRBV18 and TRBJ2-1; no clear D. CDR1 and CDR2 from the germline V gene are KGHSH and LQKENI. The CDR3 runs to 14 residues. The CDR3 nucleotides are TGTGCCACCTCACCCCTCTCGGCGTGGGATGAGCAGTTCTTC. Amino acids: CATSPLSAWDEQFF.

This clonotype was seen at least ten times. The chain links TRBV29-1 to TRBJ1-2; D is uncertain. The CDR3 contains 14 residues. Germline values: CDR1 SQVTM, CDR2 ANQGSEA. V was trimmed by 5 bases and J by 7 bases, leaving 20 bases between them. Here the CDR3 DNA reads TGCAGCGTTCTGTCCAGATATGTTGCTGGTGGCTACACCTTC. It codes for CSVLSRYVAGGYTF.

This clonotype showed up many times. V gene TRBV29-1 combines with J gene TRBJ1-1; D ambiguous. Looked up from germline, CDR1 is SQVTM and CDR2 is ANQGSEA. The V end lost 6 bases, the J end lost 5 bases, and 16 bases lay between the germline ends. The CDR3 contains 13 residues. CDR3 sequence (DNA): TGCAGCGTGTACCCGTCTCTGGGGACTGAAGCTTTCTTT. It codes for CSVYPSLGTEAFF. The variable domain in full, with the rest retrieved from reference TRBV29-1 and TRBJ1-1, is SAVISQKPSRDICQRGTSLTIQCQVDSQVTMMFWYRQQPGQSLTLIATANQGSEATYESGFVIDKFPISRPNLTFSTLTVSNMSPEDSSIYLCSVYPSLGTEAFFGQGTRLTVV.